This is a list of T cell receptor beta chains from one sample in a study of blood T cell repertoires in COVID-19. Generated by immunoSEQ multiplex PCR, the TCRdb table keeps only in-frame clones and is missing some. The table includes roughly 280,000 clones, more than 85% detected once. Sample: peripheral blood. The source is an older woman with COVID-19, enrolled during active disease. CDR3s include the opening cysteine and the closing phenylalanine or tryptophan. Each record gives: J gene, CDR3 length, V gene, CDR3 protein.

TRBJ2-2 | 13 | TRBV5-6 | CASSLPSPGELFF
TRBJ2-1 | 20 | TRBV11-3 | CASSYNDRFRPHRLDNEQFF
TRBJ2-1 | 16 | TRBV9 | CASSILGTSGRSEQFF
TRBJ2-1 | 18 | TRBV27 | CASKLTRDSGRAGYEQFF
TRBJ1-5 | 16 | TRBV19 | CASRGSTRGKAQPQHF
TRBJ1-2 | 12 | TRBV7-9 | CASSLRSYGYTF
TRBJ2-2 | 15 | TRBV11-3 | CASSLGRVSSGELFF
TRBJ1-5 | 17 | TRBV5-8 | CASSPARDSISNQPQHF
TRBJ1-2 | 15 | TRBV5-1 | CASSLQGPALGGYTF
TRBJ1-3 | 15 | TRBV18 | CASSGVPSSGNTIYF
TRBJ2-7 | 11 | TRBV28 | CASSFGSEQYF
TRBJ1-5 | 15 | TRBV19 | CASGNRGSSNQPQHF
TRBJ2-1 | 15 | TRBV19 | CASSGLAGVENEQFF
TRBJ2-1 | 13 | TRBV6-5 | CASGTSGNNEQFF
TRBJ2-3 | 13 | TRBV29-1 | CSYQDSSTDTQYF
TRBJ2-5 | 12 | TRBV6-2/TRBV6-3 | CASSYRVETQYF
TRBJ1-2 | 11 | TRBV4-1 | CASSHETGCTF
TRBJ2-2 | 13 | TRBV19 | CASSLKRTGELFF
TRBJ2-7 | 15 | TRBV6-2/TRBV6-3 | CASSYLAGGNYEQYF